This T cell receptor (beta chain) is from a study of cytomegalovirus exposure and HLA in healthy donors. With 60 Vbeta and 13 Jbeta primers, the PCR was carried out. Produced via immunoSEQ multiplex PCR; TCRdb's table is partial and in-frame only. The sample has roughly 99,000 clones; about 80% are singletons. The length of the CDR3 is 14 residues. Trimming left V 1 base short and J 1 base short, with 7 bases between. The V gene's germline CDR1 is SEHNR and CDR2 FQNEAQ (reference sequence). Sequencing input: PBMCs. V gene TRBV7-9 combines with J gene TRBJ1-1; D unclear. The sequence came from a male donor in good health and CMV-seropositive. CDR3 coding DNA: TGTGCCAGCAGCTTAGGGGCAGGGAACACTGAAGCTTTCTTT. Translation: CASSLGAGNTEAFF. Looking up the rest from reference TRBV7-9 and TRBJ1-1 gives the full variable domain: DTGVSQNPRHKITKRGQNVTFRCDPISEHNRLYWYRQTLGQGPEFLTYFQNEAQLEKSRLLSDRFSAERPKGSFSTLEIQRTEQGDSAMYLCASSLGAGNTEAFFGQGTRLTVV.